The clone carrying this T cell receptor beta chain has a count of ten or more. The sample belongs to a study of T-cell reconstitution after alpha-beta-depleted transplantation in children. V was shortened by 1 base and J by 8 bases, with 9 bases between the two germline ends. The CDR3 totals 13 residues. Unique molecular identifiers were used to barcode this TCRbeta library. TCRdb fed the PCR reads into MiXCR, producing one record per CDR3 protein. Here the sample spans 90,000 to 130,000 distinct CDR3 sequences, about 9.4% being singletons. This specimen consisted of PBMCs from the stem cell graft donor, obtained from the stem cell graft. The chain links TRBV12-3 or TRBV12-4 to TRBJ2-1; D may be TRBD2 (6 bases). The source of this sequence is a human donor who donated a stem cell graft to a child with acute lymphoblastic leukemia. The CDR3 loop reads CASSLGEVDEQFF. The CDR3 DNA follows: TGTGCCAGCAGTTTAGGGGAGGTAGATGAGCAGTTCTTC.